This T cell receptor (beta chain) was captured in a study of T cell changes during pregnancy in multiple sclerosis. Assay used: immunoSEQ multiplex PCR; TCRdb lists only in-frame clones, some missing. The data hold about 100,000 clones, with over 85% observed a single time. Germline V gene sequence: CDR1 SGHAT, CDR2 FQNNGV. The CDR3 covers 16 residues. The ends lost 5 bases at V and 5 bases at J; junction bases unmatched: 12. This clonotype was sampled from a female donor with multiple sclerosis, enrolled in a pregnancy study. The V call is TRBV11-2, the J call TRBJ1-2; TRBD1 matches at 9 bases. Sequencing was performed on peripheral blood, taken in the second trimester of pregnancy. The CDR3 sequence: CASSLPMGQGGYGYTF. CDR3 coding DNA: TGTGCCAGCAGCCTCCCGATGGGACAGGGAGGTTATGGCTACACCTTC.